This T cell receptor (beta chain) originates from a study of T cells in Graves' hyperthyroidism and ophthalmopathy (dated by TCRdb to about 2019). About the investigation overall: A discovery cohort of about a hundred patients, fewer than 50 with Graves' ophthalmopathy and about 60 with stable Graves' hyperthyroidism, was used to find distinguishing TCR V-J signatures. Prospective prediction of ophthalmopathy was tested in an independent validation cohort of fewer than 20 hyperthyroidism patients and 17 patients who later progressed to ophthalmopathy. According to the paper, TCR Vbeta CDR3 sequencing was carried out on about 140 peripheral blood samples, which came from fewer than 50 ophthalmopathy, approximately 78 hyperthyroidism and roughly 17 progressor patients. Thyroid tissue and blood T-cell repertoires from about six Graves' hyperthyroidism patients were also compared in the study. For training and testing, the roughly 93 patients in the discovery cohort were randomly divided in a 7:3 ratio. After sampling, hyperthyroidism patients received methimazole starting at 30 mg daily, and ophthalmopathy patients received high-dose intravenous methylprednisolone.

What the research found in general, with its limitations: No statistical method was used to set the sample size in advance, and investigators knew the group allocation. In validation, the model predicted progression to ophthalmopathy with 60% to 71% sensitivity and roughly 72% specificity, a median of about six months before onset. A model built on a 13 V-J signature distinguished ophthalmopathy from stable hyperthyroidism, reaching about 88% sensitivity and around 82% specificity in cross-validation and 80%/75% in testing. Blood samples also contained most of the expanded thyroid clonotypes (frequency above 0.001), which suggests that blood repertoires may reflect thyroid immune responses.

The TCR beta CDR3 regions were amplified from the RNA transcripts. A first-round RT-PCR of the TCR CDR3 used the HTBI primer set with the Qiagen OneStep RT-PCR kit. The libraries were constructed in a second round of multiplex PCR and then size-selected and purified. Paired-end sequencing of the libraries was performed with 100 bp reads on an Illumina HiSeq2000. The study's own analysis went as follows. SOAPnuke was used to process the raw data, throwing out any read that contained adapters or uncalled bases, had a mean Phred below 15, or lacked an exact constant-primer or identifier match. High-quality paired reads were merged with COPE v1.2.5, and unique nucleotide sequences were defined as clonotypes. Clonotypes were aligned to IMGT TRBV, TRBD and TRBJ reference segments using MiTCR v1.1. Only V-J combinations with frequency above 0.0001, covering roughly 99% of repertoires, were analysed. The TCS score was defined as the ratio of F50 (clonal expansion) to E x V (chaos), calculated using BLOSUM62-based TCRdist between CDR3 peptides within each V-J. Welch's t-statistics and random forest reduced fewer than 550 V-J features to 13, which were used in a naive Bayes classifier (R e1071). In-frame beta chains were kept once TCRdb had trimmed the public reads at Q25 with fastp and called clones with MiXCR. Identical CDR3 protein sequences are pooled into one entry, listed with their most common genes and DNA. The V and J calls and clone size come from TCRdb's table, not from the authors' own analysis. Counted in this sample were just over 550,000 distinct CDR3 sequences; 35% to 55% of them appeared once. 6.5% to 9% of the sample is in the top ten clones.

The CDR3 sequence holds 15 residues, the cysteine and phenylalanine included. CDR3 DNA only is kept here, 45 bases in frame from base 1. Looking up the germline V gene yields CDR1 SGHTA and CDR2 FQGNSA. Trimming removed 3 bases from V and 3 bases from J, leaving 15 bases between the germline ends. Stable Graves' hyperthyroidism was defined as no progression to ophthalmopathy during 18 months of follow-up. Hyperthyroidism patients were aged 18 to 65 years and newly diagnosed, with disease duration of less than 2 months. Any patient with an uncontrolled infection, another autoimmune disease, pregnancy or lactation was excluded. Clinical symptoms, serum thyroxine and TRAb, thyroid ultrasound, and orbital computed tomography formed the basis for the diagnoses. Trizol reagent was used to extract total RNA, and RNA quality was then checked on an Agilent 2100 Bioanalyzer. A remark on this clonotype: Its antigen target is currently unknown. Per-base quality was not reported, and no clone a single base away is much larger than it.

This receptor was taken from a woman aged 18 to 35 with Graves' hyperthyroidism. Donor details come from another sample of the same person, matched by shared clones. The specimen sequenced was peripheral blood or thyroid tissue (not recorded which). This sequence uses TRBV7-2 and TRBJ2-7, with TRBD2 as a weak D call on 6 bases. CDR3 region: CASSLTPGTGYEQYF. At the DNA level, the sequence is TGTGCCAGCAGCTTGACCCCCGGGACTGGCTACGAGCAGTACTTC.